These 13 T cell receptor beta chains were sequenced from one sample in a study of preoperative IRX-2 immunotherapy in early breast cancer. This table comes from immunoSEQ multiplex PCR, and its TCRdb copy is limited to in-frame clones, with some not included. Here the sample spans under 45,000 clones, about 95% being singletons. The treatment denotes: preoperative locoregional IRX-2 cytokine immunotherapy. The sample consisted of tumor tissue, taken after IRX-2 immunotherapy. These receptors were collected from a human donor with breast cancer.

The genes are TRBV7-8 and TRBJ2-7; D unclear. The germline V gene has CDR1 SGHVS and CDR2 FQNEAQ. The V gene lost 3 bases and the J gene lost 6 bases, with 6 bases spanning the gap. The CDR3 loop spans 11 amino acids. The CDR3 DNA sequence: TGTGCCAGCAGCTTGGACCGCGAGCAGTACTTC. Protein sequence: CASSLDREQYF.

This chain connects TRBV4-1 to TRBJ1-4; TRBD1 matches at 11 bases. J lost 4 bases, V lost 1 base, and 2 bases had no gene match. Germline-derived CDR1 and CDR2 are MGHRA and YSYEKL. The CDR3 has 16 residues. In DNA, the CDR3 is TGCGCCAGCAGCCAAGGGGACAGGGGGGTTAATGAAAAACTGTTTTTT. Protein product: CASSQGDRGVNEKLFF.

The chain carries TRBV7-3 and TRBJ2-2; D is perhaps TRBD1 (5 bases). V gave up 0 bases and J gave up 6 bases, with 14 bases separating them. Per germline, CDR1 SGHTA and CDR2 FQGTGA. This CDR3 is built from 16 residues. The CDR3 loop is CASSLTFSRTPGELFF. In nucleotides, the CDR3 is TGTGCCAGCAGCTTAACTTTTTCGAGGACACCCGGGGAGCTGTTTTTT.

This chain uses TRBV4-2 with TRBJ2-7, with unresolved D. The germline V gene encodes CDR1 LGHNA and CDR2 YNFKEQ. This CDR3 is built from 13 residues. V was shortened by 0 bases and J by 3 bases, with 6 bases between the two germline ends. CDR3 sequence: CASSQESDYEQYF. CDR3 DNA sequence: TGTGCCAGCAGCCAAGAGAGTGACTACGAGCAGTACTTC.

The rearrangement links TRBV29-1 to TRBJ1-1; 9 bases map to TRBD1. V shed 8 bases and J 2 bases; nucleotides not matched to a gene: 12. Germline V lookup: CDR1 SQVTM, CDR2 ANQGSEA. The CDR3 has 15 amino acids. The CDR3, as DNA: TGCAGCATAGGTGGGGACAGGGTAGGAAACACTGAAGCTTTCTTT. This codes for CSIGGDRVGNTEAFF.

On this clone: A read error may account for a junction end that differs from germline. Other DNA sequences in this sample translate to the same CDR3. The gene calls are TRBV6-5 and TRBJ2-1; no definite D call. This CDR3 spans 13 amino acids. Germline CDR1 reads MNHEY; CDR2 reads SVGAGI. Here the CDR3 DNA reads TGTGCTAGCAGTCTTAGCTCCTACAATGAGCAGTTCTTC. Translated: CASSLSSYNEQFF.

The J gene is TRBJ2-7, the V gene TRBV5-6; D ambiguous. Germline V lookup: CDR1 SGHDT, CDR2 YYEEEE. The CDR3 is 13 residues long. V was shortened by 4 bases and J by 6 bases, with 14 bases between the two germline ends. This CDR3 is CASSDSVGFEQYF. The CDR3 coding sequence is TGTGCCAGCAGCGATTCAGTCGGATTCGAGCAGTACTTC.

The chain is built from TRBV19 and TRBJ1-5; D is unclear. The V end was cut by 5 bases, the J end by 6 bases, with 17 bases between. The germline V gene encodes CDR1 LNHDA and CDR2 SQIVND (reference sequence). The CDR3 contains 15 residues. The CDR3 here is CASSLNMAAGQPQHF. The CDR3 nucleotides read TGTGCCAGTAGTCTGAATATGGCAGCGGGTCAGCCCCAGCATTTT.

This chain joins TRBV7-2 and TRBJ2-2; D ambiguous. The CDR3 totals 13 residues. The V gene's germline CDR1 is SGHTA and CDR2 FQGNSA. V lost 2 bases to trimming and J lost 4 bases, with 5 bases between them. The CDR3 here is CASSLPFTGELFF. The CDR3 DNA sequence: TGTGCCAGCAGCTTACCGTTCACCGGGGAGCTGTTTTTT.

The chain recombines TRBV6-6 with TRBJ1-2, with D maybe TRBD1 (6 bases). The CDR3 length is 12 residues. V lost 6 bases and J lost 3, with 8 bases in between. Germline V gene lookup returns CDR1 MNHNY and CDR2 SVGAGI (reference sequence). The CDR3 DNA reads TGTGCCAGCAGCCGACAGGACTATGGCTACACCTTC. It codes for CASSRQDYGYTF.

CDR3 residues: CASSLRLAGANTGELFF. CDR3 nucleotide sequence: TGTGCCAGCAGCTTGCGGCTAGCGGGAGCGAACACCGGGGAGCTGTTTTTT. The chain is built from TRBV5-5 and TRBJ2-2; 10 nucleotides align to TRBD2. J lost 0 bases, V lost 1 base, and 3 bases had no gene match. This CDR3 spans 17 amino acids. Per germline, CDR1 SGHKS and CDR2 YYEKEE (reference sequence).

This clone was seen just once. V and J are TRBV5-1 and TRBJ2-7, with unresolved D. V gave up 2 bases and J gave up 3 bases, with 3 bases separating them. CDR1 SGHRS and CDR2 YFSETQ come from the germline V gene. CDR3 length: 11 amino acids. The CDR3 protein is CASSFGYEQYF. The CDR3 DNA is TGCGCCAGCAGCTTTGGCTACGAGCAGTACTTC.

The chain employs TRBV29-1 and TRBJ2-3; possible D gene TRBD1, 6 bases. Germline-derived CDR1 and CDR2 are SQVTM and ANQGSEA. Trimming took 6 bases from V and 2 from J, leaving 15 bases between them. This CDR3 contains 14 residues. In DNA, the CDR3 is TGCAGCGTCACAGGGTTCCCCTTCACAGATACGCAGTATTTT. It encodes CSVTGFPFTDTQYF.